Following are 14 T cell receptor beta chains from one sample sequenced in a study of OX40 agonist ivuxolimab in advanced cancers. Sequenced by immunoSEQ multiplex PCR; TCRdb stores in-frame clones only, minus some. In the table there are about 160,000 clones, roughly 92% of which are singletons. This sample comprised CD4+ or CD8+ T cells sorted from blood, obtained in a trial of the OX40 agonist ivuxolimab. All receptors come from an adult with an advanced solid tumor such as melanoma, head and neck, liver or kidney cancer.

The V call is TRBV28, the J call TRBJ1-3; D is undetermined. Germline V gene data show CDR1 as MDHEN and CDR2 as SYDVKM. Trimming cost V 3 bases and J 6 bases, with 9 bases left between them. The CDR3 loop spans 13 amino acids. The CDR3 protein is CASSLGAENTIYF. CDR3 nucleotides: TGTGCCAGCAGTTTGGGCGCAGAAAACACCATATATTTT.

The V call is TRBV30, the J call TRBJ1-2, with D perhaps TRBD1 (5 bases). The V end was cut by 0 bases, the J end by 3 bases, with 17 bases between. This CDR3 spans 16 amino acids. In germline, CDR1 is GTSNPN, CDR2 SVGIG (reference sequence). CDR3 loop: CAWSVVRRRGDYGYTF. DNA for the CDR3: TGTGCCTGGAGTGTTGTGAGGCGCAGAGGGGACTATGGCTACACCTTC. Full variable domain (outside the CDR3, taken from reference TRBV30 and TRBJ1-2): SQTIHQWPATLVQPVGSPLSLECTVEGTSNPNLYWYRQAAGRGLQLLFYSVGIGQISSEVPQNLSASRPQDRQFILSSKKLLLSDSGFYLCAWSVVRRRGDYGYTFGSGTRLTVV.

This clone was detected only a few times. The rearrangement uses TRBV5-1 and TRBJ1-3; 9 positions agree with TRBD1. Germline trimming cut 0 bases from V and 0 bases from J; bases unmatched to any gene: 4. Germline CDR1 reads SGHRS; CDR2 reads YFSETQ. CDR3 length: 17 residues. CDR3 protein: CASSLGGTGSSGNTIYF. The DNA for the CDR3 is TGCGCCAGCAGCTTGGGTGGGACAGGGAGCTCTGGAAACACCATATATTTT.

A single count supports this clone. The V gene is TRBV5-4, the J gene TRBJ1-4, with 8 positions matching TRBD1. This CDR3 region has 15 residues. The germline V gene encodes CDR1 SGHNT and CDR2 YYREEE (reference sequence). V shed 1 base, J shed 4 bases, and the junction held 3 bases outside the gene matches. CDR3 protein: CASSLTGGINEKLFF. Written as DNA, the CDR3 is TGTGCCAGCAGCTTGACAGGGGGGATTAATGAAAAACTGTTTTTT.

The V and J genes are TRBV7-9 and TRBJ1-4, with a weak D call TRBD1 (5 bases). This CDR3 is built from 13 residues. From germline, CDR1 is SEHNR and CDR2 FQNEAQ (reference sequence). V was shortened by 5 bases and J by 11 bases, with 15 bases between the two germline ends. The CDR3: CASSQGLTRKLFF. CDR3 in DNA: TGTGCCAGCAGCCAGGGACTCACCAGGAAACTGTTTTTT.

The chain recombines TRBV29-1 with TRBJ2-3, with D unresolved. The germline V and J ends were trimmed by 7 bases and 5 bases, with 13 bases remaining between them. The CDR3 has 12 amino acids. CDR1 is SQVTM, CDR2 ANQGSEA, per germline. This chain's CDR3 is CSGTAIGDTQYF. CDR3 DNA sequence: TGCAGCGGGACGGCGATCGGAGATACGCAGTATTTT.

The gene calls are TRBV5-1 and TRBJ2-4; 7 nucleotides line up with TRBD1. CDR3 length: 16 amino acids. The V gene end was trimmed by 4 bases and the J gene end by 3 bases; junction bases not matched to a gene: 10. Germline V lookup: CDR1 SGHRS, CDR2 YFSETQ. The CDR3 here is CASSTNRGDGKNIQYF. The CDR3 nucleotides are TGCGCCAGCAGCACCAACAGGGGAGATGGCAAAAACATTCAGTACTTC.

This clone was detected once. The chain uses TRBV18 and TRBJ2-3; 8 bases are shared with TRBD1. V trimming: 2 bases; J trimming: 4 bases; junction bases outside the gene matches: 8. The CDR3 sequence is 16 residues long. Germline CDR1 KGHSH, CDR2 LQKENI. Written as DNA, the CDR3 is TGTGCCAGCTCACCAAGGGATGGACAGGGTTCAGATACGCAGTATTTT. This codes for CASSPRDGQGSDTQYF. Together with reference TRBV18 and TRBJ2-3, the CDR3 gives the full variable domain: NAGVMQNPRHLVRRRGQEARLRCSPMKGHSHVYWYRQLPEEGLKFMVYLQKENIIDESGMPKERFSAEFPKEGPSILRIQQVVRGDSAAYFCASSPRDGQGSDTQYFGPGTRLTVL.

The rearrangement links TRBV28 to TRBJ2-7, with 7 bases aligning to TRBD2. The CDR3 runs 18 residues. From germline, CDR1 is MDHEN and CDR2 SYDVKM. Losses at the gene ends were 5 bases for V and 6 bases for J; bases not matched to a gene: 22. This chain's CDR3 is CASSPSLPGWDYPLEQYF. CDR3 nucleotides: TGTGCCAGCAGTCCTTCTCTTCCCGGTTGGGACTACCCCCTCGAGCAGTACTTC.

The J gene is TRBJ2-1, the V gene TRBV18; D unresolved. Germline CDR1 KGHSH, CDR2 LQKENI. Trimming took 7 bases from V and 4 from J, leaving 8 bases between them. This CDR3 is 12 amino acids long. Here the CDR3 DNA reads TGTGCCAGCTTCGAGTTTTACAATGAGCAGTTCTTC. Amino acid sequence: CASFEFYNEQFF.

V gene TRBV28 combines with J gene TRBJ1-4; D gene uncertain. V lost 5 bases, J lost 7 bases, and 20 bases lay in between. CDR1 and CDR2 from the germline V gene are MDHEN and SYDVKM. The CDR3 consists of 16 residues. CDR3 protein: CASSPLGGIFGEKLFF. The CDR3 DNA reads TGTGCCAGCAGTCCCCTTGGTGGGATCTTCGGTGAAAAACTGTTTTTT.

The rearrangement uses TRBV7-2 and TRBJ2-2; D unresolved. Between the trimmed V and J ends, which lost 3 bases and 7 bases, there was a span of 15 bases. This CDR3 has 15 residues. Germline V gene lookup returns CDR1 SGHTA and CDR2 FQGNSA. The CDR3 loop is CASSLGPSGIGELFF. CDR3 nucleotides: TGTGCCAGCAGCTTGGGCCCGTCAGGAATCGGGGAGCTGTTTTTT. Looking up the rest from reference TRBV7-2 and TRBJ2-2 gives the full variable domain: GAGVSQSPSNKVTEKGKDVELRCDPISGHTALYWYRQSLGQGLEFLIYFQGNSAPDKSGLPSDRFSAERTGGSVSTLTIQRTQQEDSAVYLCASSLGPSGIGELFFGEGSRLTVL.

CDR3 bases: TGCGCCAGCAGTGAGTCGGTCTCCTACGAGCAGTACTTC. Protein: CASSESVSYEQYF. The chain employs TRBV10-1 and TRBJ2-5; D gene unclear. The closer fit of TRBJ2-7 to the DNA end suggests the J call may be wrong. The CDR3 length is 13 residues. CDR1 and CDR2 (germline): WNHNN, SYGVQD (reference sequence).

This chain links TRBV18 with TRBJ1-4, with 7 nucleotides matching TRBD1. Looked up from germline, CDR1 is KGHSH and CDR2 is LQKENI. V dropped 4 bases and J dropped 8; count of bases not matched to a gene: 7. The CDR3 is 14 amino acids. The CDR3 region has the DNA TGTGCCAGCTCACGAGGGAGGACAGGCGAAAAACTGTTTTTT. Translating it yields CASSRGRTGEKLFF.